The T cell receptor beta chain under discussion was sequenced for a study of regulatory T cells in long-lasting Graves disease. Indicated time point: persistent/refractory GD, antithyroid drugs over 5 years with positive TRAb. Isolated PBMC RNA provided the starting material for the TCR library. Relying on iRepertoire HTBI primers and Arm-PCR of CDR3 regions, the team built TCR beta libraries. TCRdb re-derived calls from the multiplex PCR reads in MiXCR, one entry per CDR3 protein. The table has fewer than 550,000 distinct CDR3 sequences, around a fifth seen once. The germline V gene has CDR1 LNHDA and CDR2 SQIVND (reference sequence). Between the trimmed V and J ends, which lost 8 bases and 4 bases, there was a span of 11 bases. This CDR3 is built from 12 residues. This clonotype was seen ten or more times.

V gene TRBV19 combines with J gene TRBJ1-2; no clear D. Material: peripheral blood mononuclear cells (PBMCs), obtained when the disease was refractory, from a patient treated with antithyroid drugs. The source is a female donor with Graves disease. CDR3 residues: CASAPKGYGYTF. CDR3 bases: TGTGCCAGTGCACCCAAGGGCTATGGCTACACCTTC.